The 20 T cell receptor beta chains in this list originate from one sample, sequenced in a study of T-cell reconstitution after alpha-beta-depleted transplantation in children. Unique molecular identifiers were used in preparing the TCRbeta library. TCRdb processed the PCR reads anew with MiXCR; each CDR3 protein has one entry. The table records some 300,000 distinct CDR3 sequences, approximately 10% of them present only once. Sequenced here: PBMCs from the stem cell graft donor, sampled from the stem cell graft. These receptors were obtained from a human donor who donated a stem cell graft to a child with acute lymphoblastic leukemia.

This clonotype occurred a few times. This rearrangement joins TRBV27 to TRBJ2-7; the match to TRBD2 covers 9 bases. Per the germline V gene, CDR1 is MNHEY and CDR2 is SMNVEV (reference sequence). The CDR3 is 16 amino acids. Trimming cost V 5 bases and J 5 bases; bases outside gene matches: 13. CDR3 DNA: TGTGCCAGCAGTCCACTTAGCGGGAGTATCGATAACGAGCAGTACTTC. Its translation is CASSPLSGSIDNEQYF.

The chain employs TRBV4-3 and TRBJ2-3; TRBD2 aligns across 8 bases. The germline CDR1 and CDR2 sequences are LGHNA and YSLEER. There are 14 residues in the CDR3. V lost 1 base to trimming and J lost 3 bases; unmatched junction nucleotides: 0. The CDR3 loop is CASSQAGGTDTQYF. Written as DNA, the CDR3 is TGCGCCAGCAGCCAAGCGGGAGGGACAGATACGCAGTATTTT.

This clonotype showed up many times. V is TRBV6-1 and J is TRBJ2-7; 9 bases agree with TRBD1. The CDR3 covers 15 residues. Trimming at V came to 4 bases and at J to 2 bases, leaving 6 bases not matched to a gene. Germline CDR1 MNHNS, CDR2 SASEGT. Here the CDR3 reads CASSGAGTGPYEQYF. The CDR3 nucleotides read TGTGCCAGCAGTGGGGCCGGGACAGGGCCCTACGAGCAGTACTTC.

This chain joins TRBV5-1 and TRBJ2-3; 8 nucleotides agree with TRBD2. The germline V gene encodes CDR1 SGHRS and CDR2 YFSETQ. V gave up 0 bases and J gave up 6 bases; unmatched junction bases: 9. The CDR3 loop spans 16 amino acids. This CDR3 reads CASSLAAQREWDTQYF. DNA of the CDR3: TGCGCCAGCAGCTTGGCCGCGCAGCGGGAGTGGGATACGCAGTATTTT.

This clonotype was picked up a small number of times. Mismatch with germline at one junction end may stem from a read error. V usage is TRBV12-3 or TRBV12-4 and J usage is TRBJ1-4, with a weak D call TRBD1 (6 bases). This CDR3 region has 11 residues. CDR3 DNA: TGTGCCAGGTCACTTACAGGGATTCCTAACTTT. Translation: CARSLTGIPNF.

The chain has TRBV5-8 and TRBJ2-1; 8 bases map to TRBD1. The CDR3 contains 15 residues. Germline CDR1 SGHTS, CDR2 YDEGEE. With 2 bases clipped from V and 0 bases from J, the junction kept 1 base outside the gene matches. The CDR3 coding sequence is TGTGCCAGCAGCTTCACAGGGGGCTCCTACAATGAGCAGTTCTTC. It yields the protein CASSFTGGSYNEQFF.

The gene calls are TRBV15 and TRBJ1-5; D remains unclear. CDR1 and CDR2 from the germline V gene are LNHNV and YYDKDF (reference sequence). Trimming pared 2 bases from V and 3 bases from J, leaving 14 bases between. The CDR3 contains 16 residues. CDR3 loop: CATSRSLDGNNQPQHF. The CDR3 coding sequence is TGTGCCACCAGCAGATCCCTGGACGGTAACAATCAGCCCCAGCATTTT.

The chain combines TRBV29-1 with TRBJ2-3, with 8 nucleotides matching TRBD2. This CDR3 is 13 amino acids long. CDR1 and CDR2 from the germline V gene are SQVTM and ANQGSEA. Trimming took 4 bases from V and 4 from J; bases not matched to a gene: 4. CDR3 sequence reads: CSVAGRAADTQYF. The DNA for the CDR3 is TGCAGCGTTGCCGGGAGGGCCGCAGATACGCAGTATTTT.

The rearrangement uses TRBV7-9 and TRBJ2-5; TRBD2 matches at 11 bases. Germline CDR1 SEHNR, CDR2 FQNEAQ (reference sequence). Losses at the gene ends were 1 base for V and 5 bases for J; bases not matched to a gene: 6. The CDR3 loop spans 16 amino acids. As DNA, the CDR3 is TGTGCCAGCAGCTTAGGACTAGCGGGAAGTGGGGAGACCCAGTACTTC. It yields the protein CASSLGLAGSGETQYF.

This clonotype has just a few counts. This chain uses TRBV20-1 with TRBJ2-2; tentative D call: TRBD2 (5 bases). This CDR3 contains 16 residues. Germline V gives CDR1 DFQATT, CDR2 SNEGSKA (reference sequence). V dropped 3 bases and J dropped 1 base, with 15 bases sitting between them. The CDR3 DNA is TGCAGTGCTAGTCGGTCCGACGGGGAGAACACCGGGGAGCTGTTTTTT. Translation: CSASRSDGENTGELFF.

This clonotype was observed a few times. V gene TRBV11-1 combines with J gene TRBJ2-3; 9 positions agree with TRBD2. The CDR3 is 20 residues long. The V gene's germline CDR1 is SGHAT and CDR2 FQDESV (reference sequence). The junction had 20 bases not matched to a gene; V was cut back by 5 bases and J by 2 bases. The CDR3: CASSRSRLSGREILTDTQYF. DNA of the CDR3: TGTGCCAGCAGCCGGTCCCGGCTTAGCGGGAGAGAGATCCTCACAGATACGCAGTATTTT. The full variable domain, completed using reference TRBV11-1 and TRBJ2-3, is EAEVAQSPRYKITEKSQAVAFWCDPISGHATLYWYRQILGQGPELLVQFQDESVVDDSQLPKDRFSAERLKGVDSTLKIQPAELGDSAMYLCASSRSRLSGREILTDTQYFGPGTRLTVL.

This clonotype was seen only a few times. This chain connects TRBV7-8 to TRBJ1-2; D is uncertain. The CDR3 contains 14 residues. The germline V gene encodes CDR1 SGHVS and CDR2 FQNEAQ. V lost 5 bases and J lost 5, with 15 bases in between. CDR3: CASSRTPLGYGYTF. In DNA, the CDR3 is TGTGCCAGCAGCCGTACCCCCCTGGGATATGGCTACACCTTC.

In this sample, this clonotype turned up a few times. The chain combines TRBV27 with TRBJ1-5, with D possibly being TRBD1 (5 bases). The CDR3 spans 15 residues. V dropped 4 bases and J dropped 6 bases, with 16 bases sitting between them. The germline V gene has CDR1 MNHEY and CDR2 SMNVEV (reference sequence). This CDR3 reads CASSSVRGESQPQHF. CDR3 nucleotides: TGTGCCAGCAGTTCAGTTCGGGGGGAGAGTCAGCCCCAGCATTTT.

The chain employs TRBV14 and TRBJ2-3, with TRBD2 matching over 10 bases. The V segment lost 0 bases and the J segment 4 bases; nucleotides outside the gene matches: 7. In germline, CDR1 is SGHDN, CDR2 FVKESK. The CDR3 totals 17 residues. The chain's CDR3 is CASSQDLLAGVADTQYF. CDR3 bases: TGTGCCAGCAGCCAAGATCTTCTAGCGGGAGTAGCAGATACGCAGTATTTT.

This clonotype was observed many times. This chain's CDR3 is CASSRTRYEQYF. The CDR3 DNA follows: TGTGCCAGCAGTCGGACCCGCTACGAGCAGTACTTC. The gene calls are TRBV7-2 and TRBJ2-7; D gene ambiguous. Trimming shortened V by 6 bases and J by 3 bases, and 9 bases separated the two germline ends. The germline V gene has CDR1 SGHTA and CDR2 FQGNSA. CDR3 length: 12 residues. Together with reference TRBV7-2 and TRBJ2-7, the CDR3 gives the full variable domain: GAGVSQSPSNKVTEKGKDVELRCDPISGHTALYWYRQSLGQGLEFLIYFQGNSAPDKSGLPSDRFSAERTGGSVSTLTIQRTQQEDSAVYLCASSRTRYEQYFGPGTRLTVT.

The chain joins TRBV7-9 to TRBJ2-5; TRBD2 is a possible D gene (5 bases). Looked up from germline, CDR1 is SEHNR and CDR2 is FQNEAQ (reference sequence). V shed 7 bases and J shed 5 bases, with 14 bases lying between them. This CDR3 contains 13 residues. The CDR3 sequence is CASNLRTGETQYF. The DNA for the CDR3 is TGTGCCAGCAACCTTCGGACGGGGGAGACCCAGTACTTC.

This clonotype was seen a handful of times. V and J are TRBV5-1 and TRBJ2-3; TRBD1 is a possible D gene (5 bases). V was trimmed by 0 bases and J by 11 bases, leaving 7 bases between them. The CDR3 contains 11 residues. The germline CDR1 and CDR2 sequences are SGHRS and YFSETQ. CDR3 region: CASSLEGMQYF. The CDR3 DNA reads TGCGCCAGCAGCTTGGAGGGGATGCAGTATTTT.

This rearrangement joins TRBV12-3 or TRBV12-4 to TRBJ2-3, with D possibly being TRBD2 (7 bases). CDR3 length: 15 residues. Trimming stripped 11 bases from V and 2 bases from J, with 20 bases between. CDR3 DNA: TGTGCCGCAGGGGAGGGGGACGGCAACACAGATACGCAGTATTTT. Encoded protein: CAAGEGDGNTDTQYF.

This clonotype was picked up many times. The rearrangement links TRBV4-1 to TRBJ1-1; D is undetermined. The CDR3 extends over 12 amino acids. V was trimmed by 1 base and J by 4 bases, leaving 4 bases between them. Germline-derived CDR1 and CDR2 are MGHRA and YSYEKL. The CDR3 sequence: CASSQVGTEAFF. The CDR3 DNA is TGCGCCAGCAGCCAAGTAGGCACTGAAGCTTTCTTT.

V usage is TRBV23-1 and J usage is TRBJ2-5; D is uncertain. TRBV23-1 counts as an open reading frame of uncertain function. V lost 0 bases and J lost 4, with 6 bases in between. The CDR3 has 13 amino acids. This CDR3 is CASSQSLGETQYF. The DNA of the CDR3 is TGCGCCAGCAGTCAATCGCTGGGAGAGACCCAGTACTTC.